Sequencing of this TCR beta chain was carried out in a study of T cells in Graves' hyperthyroidism and ophthalmopathy. Study conclusions and caveats: Most expanded thyroid clonotypes above 0.001 also appeared in blood.

Investigators excluded patients with uncontrolled infection, other autoimmune disease, pregnancy or lactation. Fresh peripheral blood, around 9.2 ml of it, supplied the PBMCs. This clonotype was counted ten times or more. No antigen is known for it. Authors of the study amplified TCR beta CDR3 regions from RNA transcripts. With the HTBI primer set, the TCR CDR3 went through a first round of RT-PCR. TCRdb reprocessed the multiplex PCR reads with MiXCR, giving one entry per CDR3 protein. The sample has around 300,000 distinct CDR3 sequences; 20% to 30% are singletons. The ends lost 8 bases at V and 6 bases at J; junction bases unmatched: 4. Looked up from germline, CDR1 is KGHDR and CDR2 is SFDVKD. The CDR3 has 13 residues.

This sequence joins TRBV24-1 and TRBJ2-1; 9 nucleotides match TRBD2. Material: blood. This TCR was sampled from a middle-aged man with Graves' hyperthyroidism that later progressed to Graves' ophthalmopathy. For the CDR3, the DNA is TGTGCCACCATGCGGGAGGGCGGCAATGAGCAGTTCTTC. It yields the protein CATMREGGNEQFF.